This T cell receptor (beta chain) is from a study of blood T cell repertoires in COVID-19. Study summary: COVID-19 samples collected from the United States, Italy and Spain covered acute and convalescent phases. From T cells, B-cell-depleted T cells, or PBMCs came the material, which was cDNA or gDNA.

With 3 bases removed from V and 4 bases from J, the gap between germline ends came to 12 bases. The CDR3 length is 13 residues. CDR1 SQVTM and CDR2 ANQGSEA come from the germline V gene. Only in-frame clones appear in the TCRdb table, and some are missing; sequencing was by immunoSEQ multiplex PCR. The data contain roughly 430,000 clones, roughly 87% of them singletons. Cohort placement rested on clinical history that participants reported themselves. The sequence was obtained from a woman in her 40s with acute COVID-19. The chain carries TRBV29-1 and TRBJ1-2; a possible D gene is TRBD1 (5 bases). Sequencing was performed on PBMCs or T cells enriched from blood (not recorded which). CDR3 protein: CSVEVSQGYGYTF. The CDR3 region has the DNA TGCAGCGTTGAGGTATCGCAGGGCTATGGCTACACCTTC.